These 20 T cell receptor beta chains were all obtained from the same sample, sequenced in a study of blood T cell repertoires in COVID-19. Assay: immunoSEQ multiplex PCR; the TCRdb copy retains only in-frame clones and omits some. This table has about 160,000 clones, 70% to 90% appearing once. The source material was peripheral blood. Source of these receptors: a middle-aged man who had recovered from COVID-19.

The CDR3, as DNA: TGTGCCAGCAGCGTTGGCCTGGCGGGGGATCAAGAGACCCAGTACTTC. Residues: CASSVGLAGDQETQYF. The chain links TRBV9 to TRBJ2-5, with TRBD2 matching 7 bases. Losses at the gene ends were 2 bases for V and 2 bases for J; bases not matched to a gene: 9. The CDR3 is 16 residues long. Per the germline V gene, CDR1 is SGDLS and CDR2 is YYNGEE.

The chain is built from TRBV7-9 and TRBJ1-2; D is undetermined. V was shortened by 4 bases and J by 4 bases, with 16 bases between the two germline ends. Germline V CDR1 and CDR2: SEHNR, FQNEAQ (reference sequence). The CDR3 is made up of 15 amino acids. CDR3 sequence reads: CASSSAGENFYGYTF. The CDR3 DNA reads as TGTGCCAGCAGCTCAGCCGGAGAGAATTTCTATGGCTACACCTTC.

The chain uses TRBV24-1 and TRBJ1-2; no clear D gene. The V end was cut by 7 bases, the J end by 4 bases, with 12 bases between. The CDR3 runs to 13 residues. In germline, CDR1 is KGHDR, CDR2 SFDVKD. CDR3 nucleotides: TGTGCCACCAGCACGGATGGAGCCTATGGCTACACCTTC. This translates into CATSTDGAYGYTF.

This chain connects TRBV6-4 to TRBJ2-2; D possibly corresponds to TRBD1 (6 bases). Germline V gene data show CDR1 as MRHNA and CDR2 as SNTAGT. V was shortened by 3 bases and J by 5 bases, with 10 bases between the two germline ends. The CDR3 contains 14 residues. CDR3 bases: TGTGCCAGCAGTGAAGGGGGTGAGACCGGGGAGCTGTTTTTT. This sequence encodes CASSEGGETGELFF.

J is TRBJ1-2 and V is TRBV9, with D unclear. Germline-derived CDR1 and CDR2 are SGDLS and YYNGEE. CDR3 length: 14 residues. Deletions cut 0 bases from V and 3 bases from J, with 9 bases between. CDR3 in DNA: TGTGCCAGCAGCGTAGCTCAGTATCACTATGGCTACACCTTC. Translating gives CASSVAQYHYGYTF.

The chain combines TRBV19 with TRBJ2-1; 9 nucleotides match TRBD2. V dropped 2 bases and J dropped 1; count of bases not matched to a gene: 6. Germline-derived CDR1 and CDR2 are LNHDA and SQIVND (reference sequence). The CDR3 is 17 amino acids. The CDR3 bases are TGTGCCAGTAGTATAAGAGGTAGCGGGGGTTCCTACAATGAGCAGTTCTTC. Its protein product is CASSIRGSGGSYNEQFF.

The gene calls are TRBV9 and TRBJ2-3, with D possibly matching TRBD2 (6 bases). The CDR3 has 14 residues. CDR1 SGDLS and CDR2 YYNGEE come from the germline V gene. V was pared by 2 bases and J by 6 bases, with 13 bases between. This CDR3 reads CASSVVSGGDTQYF. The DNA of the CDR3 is TGTGCCAGCAGCGTGGTATCCGGGGGTGATACGCAGTATTTT.

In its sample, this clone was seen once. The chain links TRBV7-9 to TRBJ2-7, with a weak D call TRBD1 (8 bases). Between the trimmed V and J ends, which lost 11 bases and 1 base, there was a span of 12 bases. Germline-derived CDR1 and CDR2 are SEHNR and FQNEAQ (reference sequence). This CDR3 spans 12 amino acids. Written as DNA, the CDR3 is TGTGCCGGGGGGGACAGGTCCTACGAGCAGTACTTC. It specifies CAGGDRSYEQYF.

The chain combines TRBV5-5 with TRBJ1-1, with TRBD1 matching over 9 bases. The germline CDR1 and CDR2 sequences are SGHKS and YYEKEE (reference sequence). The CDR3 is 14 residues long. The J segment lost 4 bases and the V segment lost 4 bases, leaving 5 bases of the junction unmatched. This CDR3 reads CASSGDRVVTEAFF. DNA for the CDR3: TGTGCCAGCAGCGGGGACAGGGTGGTCACTGAAGCTTTCTTT.

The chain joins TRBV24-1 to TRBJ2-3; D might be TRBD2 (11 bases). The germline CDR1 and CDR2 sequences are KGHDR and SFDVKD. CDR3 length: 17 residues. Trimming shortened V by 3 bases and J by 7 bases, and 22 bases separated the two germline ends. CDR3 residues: CATSDPGQGTSGYTQYF. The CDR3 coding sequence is TGTGCCACCAGTGATCCGGGACAGGGGACTAGCGGTTATACGCAGTATTTT.

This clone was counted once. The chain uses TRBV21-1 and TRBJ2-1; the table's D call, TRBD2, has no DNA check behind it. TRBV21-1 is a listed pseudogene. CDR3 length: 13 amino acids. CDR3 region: CASGSSGDNEQFF. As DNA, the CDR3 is TGTGCCAGCGGGTCTAGCGGGGACAATGAGCAGTTCTTC.

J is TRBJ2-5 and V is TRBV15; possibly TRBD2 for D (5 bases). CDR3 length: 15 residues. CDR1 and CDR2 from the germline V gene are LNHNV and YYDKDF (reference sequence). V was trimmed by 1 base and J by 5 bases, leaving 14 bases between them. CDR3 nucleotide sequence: TGTGCCACCAGCAGAGCGGGTACCCGCGGGGAGACCCAGTACTTC. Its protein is CATSRAGTRGETQYF.

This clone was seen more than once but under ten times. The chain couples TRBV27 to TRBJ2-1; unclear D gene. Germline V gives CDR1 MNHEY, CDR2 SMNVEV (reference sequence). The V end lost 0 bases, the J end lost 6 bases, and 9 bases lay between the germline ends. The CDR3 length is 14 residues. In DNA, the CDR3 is TGTGCCAGCAGTTTATCGGGCCATATCAATGAGCAGTTCTTC. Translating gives CASSLSGHINEQFF.

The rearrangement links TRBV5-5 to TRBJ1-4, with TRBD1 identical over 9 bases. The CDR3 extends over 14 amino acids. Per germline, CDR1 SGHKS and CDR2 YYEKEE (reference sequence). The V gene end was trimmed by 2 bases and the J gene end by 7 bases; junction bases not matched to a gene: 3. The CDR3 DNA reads TGTGCCAGCAGCTTAACAGGGGGCGGTGAAAAACTGTTTTTT. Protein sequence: CASSLTGGGEKLFF.

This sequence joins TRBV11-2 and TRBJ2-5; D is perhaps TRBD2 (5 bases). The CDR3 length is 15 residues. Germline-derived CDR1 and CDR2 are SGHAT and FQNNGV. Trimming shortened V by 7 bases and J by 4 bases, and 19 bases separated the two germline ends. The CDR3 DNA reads TGTGCCAGCACCCTAGGACCGGGTAGCGCAGAGACCCAGTACTTC. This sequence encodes CASTLGPGSAETQYF.

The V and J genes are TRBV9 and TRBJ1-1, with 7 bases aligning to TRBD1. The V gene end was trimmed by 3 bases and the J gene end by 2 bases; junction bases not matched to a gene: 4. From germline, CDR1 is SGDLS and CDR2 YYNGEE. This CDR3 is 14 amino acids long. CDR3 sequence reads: CASSATGTNTEAFF. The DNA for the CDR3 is TGTGCCAGCAGCGCGACAGGGACCAACACTGAAGCTTTCTTT.

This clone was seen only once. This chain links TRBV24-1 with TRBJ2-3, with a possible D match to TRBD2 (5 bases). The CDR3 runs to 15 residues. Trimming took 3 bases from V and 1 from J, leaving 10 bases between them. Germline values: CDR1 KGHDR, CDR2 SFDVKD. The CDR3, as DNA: TGTGCCACCAGTGATGGGGAGATGGGCACAGATACGCAGTATTTT. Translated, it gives CATSDGEMGTDTQYF.

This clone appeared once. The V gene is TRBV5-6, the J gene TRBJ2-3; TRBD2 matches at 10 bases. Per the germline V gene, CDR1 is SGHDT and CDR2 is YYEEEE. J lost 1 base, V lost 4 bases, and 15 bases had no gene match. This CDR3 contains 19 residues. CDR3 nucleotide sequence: TGTGCCAGCAGCCCCAACCCCCAGCGGGAGGGTCGGGGCACAGATACGCAGTATTTT. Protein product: CASSPNPQREGRGTDTQYF.

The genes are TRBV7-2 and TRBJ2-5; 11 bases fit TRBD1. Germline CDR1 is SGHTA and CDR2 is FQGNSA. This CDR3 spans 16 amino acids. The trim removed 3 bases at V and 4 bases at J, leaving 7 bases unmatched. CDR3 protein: CASSLGTGQGGETQYF. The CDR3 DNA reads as TGTGCCAGCAGCTTGGGGACGGGACAGGGGGGAGAGACCCAGTACTTC.

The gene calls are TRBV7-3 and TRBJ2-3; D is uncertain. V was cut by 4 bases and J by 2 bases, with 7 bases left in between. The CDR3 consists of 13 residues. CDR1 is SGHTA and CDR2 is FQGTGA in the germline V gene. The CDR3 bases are TGTGCCAGCAGCTCGCGCGCCACAGATACGCAGTATTTT. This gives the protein CASSSRATDTQYF.